This section outlines one T cell receptor (beta chain) sequence together with its context. These data come from a study of blood T cell repertoires in COVID-19. Repertoires were generated with immunoSEQ multiplex PCR, while TCRdb's copy carries only in-frame clones and drops some. The table shows roughly 150,000 clones, with roughly 84% occurring only once. The CDR3 runs 15 residues. Germline-derived CDR1 and CDR2 are SGHRS and YFSETQ. The junction had 7 bases not matched to a gene; V was cut back by 0 bases and J by 6 bases. The material sequenced was PBMCs or T cells enriched from blood (not recorded which). This sequence was found in a man between 60 and 70 years old who had recovered from COVID-19. V is TRBV5-1 and J is TRBJ1-1, with 8 bases identical to TRBD1. The CDR3 loop reads CASSLVQGAGAEAFF. The CDR3 bases are TGCGCCAGCAGCTTGGTTCAGGGGGCTGGGGCTGAAGCTTTCTTT.